This T cell receptor beta chain originates from a study of PD-L1 blockade in urothelial cancer. Trimming took 0 bases from V and 8 from J, leaving 14 bases between them. This CDR3 is 16 amino acids long. Germline CDR1 is MNHNS and CDR2 is SASEGT. Assay used: immunoSEQ multiplex PCR; TCRdb lists only in-frame clones, some missing. Of tens of thousands of clones listed, 86% were seen once; the top ten hold around 16%. This material consisted of PBMCs, taken around atezolizumab (anti-PD-L1) treatment. This clonotype was obtained from a man aged 55 to 70 with urothelial cancer. The chain carries TRBV6-1 and TRBJ1-6; perhaps TRBD1 as D (5 bases). In DNA form, the CDR3 reads TGTGCCAGCAGTGAAGCGAAGGGGATCGTTGATTCACCCCTCCACTTT. This codes for CASSEAKGIVDSPLHF.